These T cell receptor beta chains were read from a single sample in a study of cytomegalovirus exposure and HLA in healthy donors. Data came from immunoSEQ multiplex PCR; TCRdb stores just in-frame clones and leaves some out. This repertoire shows 200,000 or so clones, approximately 79% found once; its top ten account for 1.7%. The sequencing sample was made of PBMCs. The receptors stem from a man aged 45-65 years in good health and CMV-seronegative. Both conserved end residues are part of each CDR3. A D gene is named only where the DNA matches it firmly. Rows may omit the clone size; those that give it use once, few, many or a size class.

D,V,J,size,DNA,CDR3
NA,TRBV9,TRBJ2-7,NA,TGTGCCAGCAGCCCCGACGCCGGGAACCTCTACGAGCAGTACTTC,CASSPDAGNLYEQYF
NA,TRBV9,TRBJ1-1,NA,TGTGCCAGCAGCTTTTACGGGACACTAAACACTGAAGCTTTCTTT,CASSFYGTLNTEAFF
TRBD2,TRBV29-1,TRBJ2-7,NA,TGCAGCGTTGAAGATCCCCGGACTAGCGGGCCTGCCTACGAGCAGTACTTC,CSVEDPRTSGPAYEQYF
TRBD1,TRBV28,TRBJ2-6,few,TGTGCCAGCAGTTGGGACAGCGTTCTCTCTGGGGCCAACGTCCTGACTTTC,CASSWDSVLSGANVLTF
TRBD2,TRBV7-6,TRBJ2-3,NA,TGTGCCAGCAGCCACTCCGGGGGGTCCACAGATACGCAGTATTTT,CASSHSGGSTDTQYF
TRBD2,TRBV9,TRBJ2-5,NA,TGTGCCAGCAGCGTAGGGAGACTAGCGGGAGATGGGGAGACCCAGTACTTC,CASSVGRLAGDGETQYF
NA,TRBV5-1,TRBJ2-6,NA,TGCGCCAGCAGCCCGGAGGGCTCTGGGGCCAACGTCCTGACTTTC,CASSPEGSGANVLTF
TRBD2,TRBV18,TRBJ2-2,NA,TGTGCCAGCTCACCGATGACTAGCGCGAACACCGGGGAGCTGTTTTTT,CASSPMTSANTGELFF
NA,TRBV27,TRBJ1-6,NA,TGTGCCAGCAGTCCGTACAGGTTTAATACTAATTCACCCCTCCACTTT,CASSPYRFNTNSPLHF
NA,TRBV9,TRBJ2-1,NA,TGTGCCAGCAGCGTAGCTTCAAGGCAGGCCGAGCAGTTCTTC,CASSVASRQAEQFF
NA,TRBV5-1,TRBJ2-5,NA,TGCGCCAGCAGCTTGGGGTTGAGGGAGACCCAGTACTTC,CASSLGLRETQYF
NA,TRBV28,TRBJ1-2,few,TGTGCCACCAACGACGGGTATGGCTACACCTTC,CATNDGYGYTF
NA,TRBV27,TRBJ2-1,NA,TGTGCCAGCGGCCGCGGCCCGTACAATGAGCAGTTCTTC,CASGRGPYNEQFF
TRBD2,TRBV18,TRBJ2-7,NA,TGTGCCAGCTCACCCCTAGCGGGACCTCCCTACGAGCAGTACTTC,CASSPLAGPPYEQYF
TRBD2,TRBV7-3,TRBJ2-3,NA,TGTGCCAGCAGCTTAGGACTAGCGCTTAGCACAGATACGCAGTATTTT,CASSLGLALSTDTQYF
NA,TRBV7-9,TRBJ1-5,NA,TGTGCCAGCAGCACCGGGACTACGGTTCAGCATTTT,CASSTGTTVQHF
TRBD2,TRBV18,TRBJ2-7,NA,TGTGCCAGCTCCCCGACTAGCGGGAGGGCCGGAGAGCAGTACTTC,CASSPTSGRAGEQYF
TRBD1,TRBV14,TRBJ1-1,NA,TGTGCCAGCAGCAGTAACAGGGGGCTAGCTGAAGCTTTCTTT,CASSSNRGLAEAFF
NA,TRBV27,TRBJ2-3,NA,TGTGCCAGCAGGGGGCGGAAAGATACGCAGTATTTT,CASRGRKDTQYF
NA,TRBV29-1,TRBJ2-7,few,TGCAGCGTTGAGGGCAGGGGTGGCGAGCAGTACTTC,CSVEGRGGEQYF
TRBD2,TRBV5-1,TRBJ2-7,NA,TGCGCCAGCAGTTCTAGCGGGAGGGGGTCCTACGAGCAGTACTTC,CASSSSGRGSYEQYF
TRBD1,TRBV5-6,TRBJ2-3,NA,TGTGCCAGCAGCTCGGACAGGGACTCGGATACGCAGTATTTT,CASSSDRDSDTQYF
NA,TRBV4-1,TRBJ1-1,few,TGCGCCAGCAGCCAGTCCCTGGGGGCAATGAACACTGAAGCTTTCTTT,CASSQSLGAMNTEAFF
NA,TRBV10-3,TRBJ1-5,NA,TGTGCCACCGAAGGGACAAGAAGCAATCAGCCCCAGCATTTT,CATEGTRSNQPQHF
NA,TRBV28,TRBJ1-2,NA,TGTGCCAGCGTTCGGGGGAGTGGCTATGGCTACACCTTC,CASVRGSGYGYTF
NA,TRBV19,TRBJ2-7,NA,TGTGCCAGTAGTATGTCCCCCACCTACGAGCAGTACTTC,CASSMSPTYEQYF
TRBD1,TRBV7-3,TRBJ2-2,NA,TGTGCCAGCAGCTTATTGGCGGACAGGACGAACACCGGGGAGCTGTTTTTT,CASSLLADRTNTGELFF
TRBD2,TRBV7-8,TRBJ2-1,NA,TGTGCCAGCCTCCGACTAGCGGGAGGGCCTACGAATGAGCAGTTCTTC,CASLRLAGGPTNEQFF
NA,TRBV29-1,TRBJ1-6,NA,TGCAGCGCCGGGGAGGGGAGTAATTCACCCCTCCACTTT,CSAGEGSNSPLHF
TRBD1,TRBV5-1,TRBJ2-5,NA,TGCGCCAGCAGGGGGCCGGGGACAGGGGAAGAGACCCAGTACTTC,CASRGPGTGEETQYF
TRBD1,TRBV25-1,TRBJ2-1,NA,TGTGCCAGCAGCCAAGGGGGCGCCTACAATGAGCAGTTCTTC,CASSQGGAYNEQFF
NA,TRBV5-1,TRBJ2-1,NA,TGCGCCAGCAGCCTGGTTTCGGGAGCGTTTTACAATGAGCAGTTCTTC,CASSLVSGAFYNEQFF
NA,TRBV6-1,TRBJ2-1,NA,TGTGCCAGCAGTGAATCGCGGGCGGCTGGGAATGAGCAGTTCTTC,CASSESRAAGNEQFF